This T cell receptor beta chain was captured in a study of human T cells and chemical hapten exposure. Study as a whole: Skin of the upper inner arm, 2 cm by 2 cm, received 2% DPC for sensitization. 0.01% DPC was applied to the upper back in patch tests, which were read at 6 days. Whole-study findings and limits: Counts of expanded TCRs (at PT1) showed a positive correlation with patch test score.

The CDR3 sequence is 15 residues long. The germline gives CDR1 MDHEN, CDR2 SYDVKM. Between the trimmed V and J ends, which lost 6 bases and 2 bases, there was a span of 16 bases. Per the study methods: There were a median of roughly 100,000 TCRs per sample, with a range from about 20,000 to 700,000. Via MiXCR, TCRdb re-called the RACE reads, giving one row per CDR3 protein. TCRdb assigned the V and J calls; the authors' analysis was not used. The top ten clones hold about 1.4% of a sample with under 150,000 distinct CDR3 sequences, 9% to 13% of them seen once. This clonotype was counted ten times or more. Its cognate antigen is unknown. As to time point: patch test 1, 2 weeks after DPC sensitization. The treatment is: therapeutic diphenylcyclopropenone sensitization with weekly scalp DPC.

This sample comprised whole blood, obtained in connection with sensitization to the hapten diphenylcyclopropenone (DPC). V is TRBV28 and J is TRBJ1-2, with D possibly being TRBD1 (5 bases). This receptor was taken from a woman aged 45-60 years with alopecia areata. Some clones in this sample may be carry-over from other donors' samples. Here the CDR3 reads CASRPGLSTNYGYTF. As DNA, the CDR3 is TGTGCCAGCAGACCGGGACTCTCGACCAACTATGGCTACACCTTC.